Below are 15 T cell receptor beta chains sequenced from a single sample in a study of T cells in women clearing cervical HPV infection. TCRdb's table, derived via immunoSEQ multiplex PCR, lists solely in-frame clones and lacks some. This sample's table reports about 23,000 clones. The sample consisted of blood buffy coat. The receptors derive from a woman between 18 and 70 years old with a cervical HPV16 infection that either progressed to CIN3+ or cleared (not recorded which).

In the case of this clone: The CDR3 goes on 3 residues after the read ends, and that part is filled in from the germline J gene. This chain links TRBV2 with TRBJ2-1; perhaps TRBD1 as D (6 bases). The CDR3 sequence is 16 residues long. In germline, CDR1 is SNHLY, CDR2 FYNNEI. V gave up 4 bases and J gave up 6 bases, with 19 bases separating them. Partial CDR3 DNA: TGTGCCAGCAGTGGGTGGGGTCAGGGGATAAGCAATGAG. Amino acid sequence: CASSGWGQGISNE. The entire CDR3 is CASSGWGQGISNEQFF. Full variable domain (outside the CDR3, taken from reference TRBV2 and TRBJ2-1): EPEVTQTPSHQVTQMGQEVILRCVPISNHLYFYWYRQILGQKVEFLVSFYNNEISEKSEIFDDQFSVERPDGSNFTLKIRSTKLEDSAMYFCASSGWGQGISNEQFFGPGTRLTVL.

With regard to this clone: From the germline J gene comes the end of the CDR3, since the read stops 3 residues before it. This chain uses TRBV6-2 or TRBV6-3 with TRBJ1-2, with 9 bases matching TRBD1. Germline CDR1 MNHEY, CDR2 SVGEGT. CDR3 length: 16 amino acids. Incomplete CDR3 DNA: TGTGCCAGCAGATACCCTCCGGGACAGGGACTGGTCGAC. Translation: CASRYPPGQGLVD. The complete CDR3 sequence is CASRYPPGQGLVDYTF.

Concerning this clone: The observed sequence ends 3 residues before the CDR3 terminus, with the missing tail filled in from the germline J gene. This chain uses TRBV2 with TRBJ2-7; 9 nucleotides line up with TRBD1. The V gene end was trimmed by 6 bases and the J gene end by 6 bases; junction bases not matched to a gene: 12. CDR1 and CDR2 from the germline V gene are SNHLY and FYNNEI. CDR3 length: 15 residues. The DNA read from the CDR3 is TGTGCCAGCAGAGATGCCGGGACAGGGCCAATCGAG. This encodes CASRDAGTGPIE. The entire CDR3 protein reads CASRDAGTGPIEQYF.

Notes on this clone: The read ends 3 residues shy of where the CDR3 ends; the end is completed using the germline J gene. The rearrangement links TRBV7-3 to TRBJ1-1, with D uncertain. The germline V gene encodes CDR1 SGHTA and CDR2 FQGTGA. The CDR3 totals 15 residues. Incomplete CDR3 DNA: TGTGCCAGCAGCTTAACGTATCAAAGCACAGATACG. It specifies CASSLTYQSTDT. The whole CDR3 is CASSLTYQSTDTAFF.

For this clone: The sequenced fragment ends 3 residues before the CDR3 boundary, so the rest is inferred from the germline J gene. The V call is TRBV7-8, the J call TRBJ1-3, with D unresolved. The CDR3 totals 14 residues. In germline, CDR1 is SGHVS, CDR2 FQNEAQ. Trimming left V 0 bases short and J 4 bases short, with 7 bases between. Partial CDR3 DNA: TGTGCCAGCAGCTTAGCACTGAGCGGAAACACC. Translation gives CASSLALSGNT. The CDR3 in its entirety is CASSLALSGNTIYF.

To note about this clone: With the read ending 3 residues before the CDR3 end, the germline J gene is used to fill in that end. This chain joins TRBV5-1 and TRBJ1-3, with D hard to call. Trimming pared 2 bases from V and 0 bases from J, leaving 9 bases between. CDR1 is SGHRS, CDR2 YFSETQ, per germline. The CDR3 spans 15 residues. The DNA read from the CDR3 is TGCGCCAGCAGCTTCGATAGCGGCTCTGGAAACACC. This sequence encodes CASSFDSGSGNT. The whole CDR3 reads CASSFDSGSGNTIYF.

With respect to this clone: Read sequence stops 3 residues before the CDR3 end, and the germline J gene provides the missing end. The chain links TRBV7-2 to TRBJ2-1, with D uncertain. Germline lookup yields CDR1 SGHTA and CDR2 FQGNSA. Trimming shortened V by 5 bases and J by 6 bases, and 14 bases separated the two germline ends. This CDR3 spans 14 amino acids. The CDR3 reads CASSRTWNSNEQFF. Partial CDR3 DNA: TGTGCCAGCAGCCGTACCTGGAACAGCAATGAG.

About this clone itself: The read terminates 3 residues before the CDR3 end, so the remaining end is supplied by the germline J gene. This chain joins TRBV30 and TRBJ1-2, with TRBD1 identical over 12 bases. CDR3 size: 16 residues. Per the germline V gene, CDR1 is GTSNPN and CDR2 is SVGIG (reference sequence). The sequenced CDR3 bases are TGTGCCTGGAGTGTCATCCCGGGACAGGGGGCAGATACC. Protein: CAWSVIPGQGADT. The whole CDR3 sequence is CAWSVIPGQGADTYTF.

Comments on this clone: The read ends 3 residues shy of where the CDR3 ends; the end is completed using the germline J gene. The genes are TRBV18 and TRBJ2-1; 10 positions agree with TRBD1. The CDR3 has 17 amino acids. V lost 3 bases and J lost 7; bases outside the gene matches: 12. Per germline, CDR1 KGHSH and CDR2 LQKENI. The CDR3 reads CASSPYETDRGINEQFF. The covered CDR3 bases are TGTGCCAGCTCACCCTATGAGACGGACAGGGGGATAAATGAG.

Remarks on this clone: The read is 3 residues too short to cover the CDR3 end, so that end is filled in from the germline J gene. The rearrangement links TRBV2 to TRBJ2-3; 9 bases align to TRBD2. This CDR3 has 16 residues. Germline loops: CDR1 SNHLY, CDR2 FYNNEI. CDR3 DNA, as far as it was read: TGTGCCAGCAGTGAGGGACTTAGCGGGGGAGAAGAGACG. It yields the protein CASSEGLSGGEET. The full CDR3 protein is CASSEGLSGGEETQYF.

With respect to this clone: Read data end 3 residues before the CDR3 end; the end is taken from the germline J gene. The chain links TRBV18 to TRBJ1-5, with D perhaps TRBD1 (5 bases). Per the germline V gene, CDR1 is KGHSH and CDR2 is LQKENI. The CDR3 runs to 16 residues. The V end lost 4 bases, the J end lost 2 bases, and 15 bases lay between the germline ends. The covered CDR3 bases are TGTGCCAGCTCACGAAGTCGGGGGGAGGGCAATCAGCCC. This codes for CASSRSRGEGNQP. The full CDR3 is CASSRSRGEGNQPQHF.

As regards this clone: The read is 3 residues too short to cover the CDR3 end, so that end is filled in from the germline J gene. The chain combines TRBV5-4 with TRBJ1-1; D remains ambiguous. This CDR3 is built from 13 residues. Germline V gene sequence: CDR1 SGHNT, CDR2 YYREEE (reference sequence). The V and J ends lost 5 bases and 5 bases respectively, with 13 bases between them. CDR3 DNA, as far as it was read: TGTGCCAGCAGTCTCAAAGCGGGGACTGAA. Amino acids: CASSLKAGTE. The full CDR3 protein is CASSLKAGTEAFF.

As regards this clone: Read coverage stops 3 residues before the CDR3 terminus; the germline J gene supplies the remainder. This chain connects TRBV7-6 to TRBJ2-5; 9 positions agree with TRBD2. The V gene end was trimmed by 5 bases and the J gene end by 3 bases; junction bases not matched to a gene: 4. The V gene's germline CDR1 is SGHVS and CDR2 FNYEAQ. The CDR3 covers 14 residues. The sequenced part of the CDR3 DNA is TGTGCCAGCAGCATTAGCGGGGGTGAAGAGACC. This sequence encodes CASSISGGEET. In full, the CDR3 is CASSISGGEETQYF.

About this clone: The CDR3 end is not reached by the read, which stops 3 residues before it; the germline J gene fills it in. The gene calls are TRBV11-2 and TRBJ2-3; TRBD2 matches at 11 bases. V lost 5 bases and J lost 6; bases outside the gene matches: 7. Germline CDR1 reads SGHAT; CDR2 reads FQNNGV. The CDR3 contains 15 residues. The CDR3 sequence: CASSVSGRERDTQYF. CDR3 bases read: TGTGCCAGCAGCGTTAGCGGGAGGGAGCGGGATACG. The variable domain in full, with the rest retrieved from reference TRBV11-2 and TRBJ2-3, is EAGVAQSPRYKIIEKRQSVAFWCNPISGHATLYWYQQILGQGPKLLIQFQNNGVVDDSQLPKDRFSAERLKGVDSTLKIQPAKLEDSAVYLCASSVSGRERDTQYFGPGTRLTVL.

Worth noting for this clone: The sequenced fragment ends 3 residues before the CDR3 boundary, so the rest is inferred from the germline J gene. The rearrangement links TRBV10-3 to TRBJ1-5; D is undetermined. V was shortened by 3 bases and J by 6 bases, with 18 bases between the two germline ends. CDR1 and CDR2 from the germline V gene are ENHRY and SYGVKD. The CDR3 is 16 amino acids. CDR3 bases read: TGTGCCATCAGTGATGACTTTATATTGGGTGTTCAGCCC. Translated: CAISDDFILGVQP. The CDR3 reads in full as CAISDDFILGVQPQHF.